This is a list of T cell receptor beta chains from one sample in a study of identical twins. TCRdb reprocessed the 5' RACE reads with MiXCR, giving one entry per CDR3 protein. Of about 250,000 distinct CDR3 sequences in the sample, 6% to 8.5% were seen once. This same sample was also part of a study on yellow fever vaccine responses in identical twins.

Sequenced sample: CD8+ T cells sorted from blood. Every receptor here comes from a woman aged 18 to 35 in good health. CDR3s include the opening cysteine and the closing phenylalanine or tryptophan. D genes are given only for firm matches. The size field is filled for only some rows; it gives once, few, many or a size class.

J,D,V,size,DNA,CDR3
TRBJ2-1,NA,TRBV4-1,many,TGCGCCAGCAGCCCGTTTGGGGATGAGCAGTTCTTC,CASSPFGDEQFF
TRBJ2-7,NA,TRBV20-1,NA,TGCAGTGCTAGGACGACTACCTCCTACGAGCAGTACTTC,CSARTTTSYEQYF
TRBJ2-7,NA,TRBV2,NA,TGTGCCAGCAGTGGAAGCCGGGAGACCACCTCCTACGAGCAGTACTTC,CASSGSRETTSYEQYF
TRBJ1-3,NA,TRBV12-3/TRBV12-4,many,TGTGCCAGCAGTTCTCGAGGAGTTGGAAACACCATATATTTT,CASSSRGVGNTIYF
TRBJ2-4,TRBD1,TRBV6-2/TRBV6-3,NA,TGTGCCAGCAGTTACACCCCGACAGGGAGAGCCAAAAACATTCAGTACTTC,CASSYTPTGRAKNIQYF
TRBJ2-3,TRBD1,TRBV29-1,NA,TGCAGCGCCTACCCAGGGGGCAATACGCAGTATTTT,CSAYPGGNTQYF
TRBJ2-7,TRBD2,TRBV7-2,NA,TGTGCCAGCAGCCCACCGCGGGAGCAGTACGGCTACGAGCAGTACTTC,CASSPPREQYGYEQYF
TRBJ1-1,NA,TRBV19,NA,TGTGCCAGTAGTAAAGGACGCAGGGAAGCTTTCTTT,CASSKGRREAFF
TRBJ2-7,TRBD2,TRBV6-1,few,TGTGCCAGCAGCCGTAGCGGGAGCCCCTACGAGCAGTACTTC,CASSRSGSPYEQYF
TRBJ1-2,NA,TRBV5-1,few,TGCGCCAGCAGCTTGGACAAGGATGGCTACACCTTC,CASSLDKDGYTF
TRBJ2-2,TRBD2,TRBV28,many,TGTGCCAGCAGTCTAAATATATGGTTTATATGGGGGACTACCAACACCGGGGAGCTGTTTTTT,CASSLNIWFIWGTTNTGELFF
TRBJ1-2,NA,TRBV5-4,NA,TGTGCCAGCAGCGGCGGGACGGGAGCCGGCTATGGCTACACCTTC,CASSGGTGAGYGYTF
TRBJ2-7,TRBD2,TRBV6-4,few,TGTGCCAGCAGTGACAGTCGGCCGGGGACTAGCCGTGACGAGCAGTACTTC,CASSDSRPGTSRDEQYF
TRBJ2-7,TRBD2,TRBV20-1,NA,TGCAGTGCTAGAGGACTAGCTCACACCTACGAGCAGTACTTC,CSARGLAHTYEQYF
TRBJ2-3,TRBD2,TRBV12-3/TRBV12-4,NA,TGTGCCAGCAGCCCCATCAGCCAGACTAGCGGGGGGCTGGTGGATACGCAGTATTTT,CASSPISQTSGGLVDTQYF
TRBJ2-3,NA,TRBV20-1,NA,TGCTGTGCTAAAGCCCCACTGCAGCGAGACTATACAGATACGCAGTATTTT,CCAKAPLQRDYTDTQYF
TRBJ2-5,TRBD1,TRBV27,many,TGTGCCAGCAAAAACCGGGACAGGGGGATCCAAGAGACCCAGTACTTC,CASKNRDRGIQETQYF
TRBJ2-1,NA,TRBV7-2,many,TGTGCCAGCAGCTTGACCCAGGGTGGGGATGAGCAGTTCTTC,CASSLTQGGDEQFF
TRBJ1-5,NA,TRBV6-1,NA,TGTGCCAGTCCTCATCGGGAGGGAACTCTAAATCAGCCCCAGCATTTT,CASPHREGTLNQPQHF
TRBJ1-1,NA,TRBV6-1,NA,TGTGCCAGCAGTCTCGCGGTCGACGCTTTCTTT,CASSLAVDAFF
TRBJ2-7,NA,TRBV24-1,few,TGTGCCACCAGTGATTTGCACAAGCCCTACGAGCAGTACTTC,CATSDLHKPYEQYF
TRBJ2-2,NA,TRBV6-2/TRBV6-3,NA,TGTGCCAGCAGTTGGGGGCCCCGACAGGCCAACACCGGGGAGCTGTTTTTT,CASSWGPRQANTGELFF
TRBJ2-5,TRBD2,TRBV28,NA,TGTGCCAGCAGTTCGACCGGACTAGCGCCCCAAGAGACCCAGTACTTC,CASSSTGLAPQETQYF
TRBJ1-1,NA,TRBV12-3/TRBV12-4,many,TGTGCCAGCAGTTTAGGCAGGGATGCTTTCTTT,CASSLGRDAFF
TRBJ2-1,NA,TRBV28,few,TGTGCCAGCAGTAAAGTCCGGGCGACCATCAATGAGCAGTTCTTC,CASSKVRATINEQFF
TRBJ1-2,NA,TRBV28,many,TGTGCCAGCAGTTTCGAGACGGCTAACTATGGCTACACCTTC,CASSFETANYGYTF
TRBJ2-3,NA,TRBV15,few,TGTGCCACCAGCAGTGGACAGTTCACAGATACGCAGTATTTT,CATSSGQFTDTQYF
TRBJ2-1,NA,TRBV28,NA,TGTGCCAGCAGTGTTAGTGGGAGTAAGGATGAGCAGTTCTTC,CASSVSGSKDEQFF
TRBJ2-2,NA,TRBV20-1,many,TGCAGTGCTAGAGATTTTATGGGGGGCGACACCGGGGAGCTGTTTTTT,CSARDFMGGDTGELFF
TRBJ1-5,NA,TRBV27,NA,TGTGCCAGCAGTTTATCGTTTGGTAGCAATCAGCCCCAGCATTTT,CASSLSFGSNQPQHF